This T cell receptor beta chain derives from a study of Ad26.COV2.S vaccination and SARS-CoV-2 variants (dated by TCRdb to the early 2020s). In terms of the full investigation: Vaccine-arm donors were drawn from COV1001, a multicentre, randomized, double-blind, placebo-controlled phase I-IIa trial of Ad26.COV2.S in healthy adults. Dosing of Ad26.COV2.S was intramuscular, at either 5x10^10 or 1x10^11 viral particles, delivered as one shot or as two shots spaced 56 days apart. The specificity and breadth of SARS-CoV-2-reactive T cell receptors after Ad26.COV2.S vaccination were assessed by TCRbeta repertoire sequencing. A total of 32 samples were included in the TCR-sequenced set, comprising roughly 19 Ad26.COV2.S vaccine recipients, 5 placebo recipients and 8 SARS-CoV-2 convalescent individuals. Trial participants were randomized into five groups of five, in which low-dose or high-dose Ad26.COV2.S was given once or twice, or placebo was given on both occasions. Investigators remained blinded to trial group allocation during experiments and outcome assessment. Points the paper makes about the study in general: After vaccination, spike-specific CD8+ and CD4+ T cell responses were reported to show substantial breadth. Vaccine and placebo recipients had comparable non-spike TCR breadth, which fits with the vaccine containing only spike. The study was not powered to compare responses between vaccine doses or regimens. Higher spike-specific TCR breadth was observed in Ad26.COV2.S recipients than in placebo recipients (P = 0.0014). It was noted by the authors that total T cell responses may have been underestimated by the TCR breadth and depth analyses.

The treatment or condition label on this specimen signifies: about 20 received Ad26.COV2.S at low or high dose, single or two shots; roughly five received placebo; per-sample allocation not given. For vaccine and placebo recipients, repertoires were sequenced using samples collected on day 63 after the first injection. Cohort 1b enrolled about two dozen adults aged 18-55 years at a single site in Boston, USA, between 29 July and 7 August 2020. Ad26.COV2.S was a replication-incompetent adenovirus type 26 vector expressing a prefusion-stabilized SARS-CoV-2 spike protein from the original Wuhan strain. About this clone: The specificity of this receptor is unknown. No qualities accompany the bases; no much larger clone lies one base away.

The immunoSEQ Assay was used to sequence TCRbeta CDR3 regions. After extraction, genomic DNA underwent amplification by bias-controlled multiplex PCR, followed by high-throughput sequencing. In the original analysis: To quantify the absolute abundance of each unique TCRbeta CDR3 region, sequences were collapsed and filtered. T cell fraction was estimated by normalization of TCRbeta template counts to usable DNA, with usable DNA being measured through amplification of reference genes present in all nucleated cells. Repertoire TCRs were annotated as SARS-CoV-2-specific when V gene, CDR3 amino acid sequence and J gene were exactly matched to a known reactive TCR set. The reference SARS-CoV-2 TCR set came from MIRA and was filtered for enrichment in COVID-19-positive ImmuneCODE repertoires, removing public or cross-reactive TCRs. Based on the MIRA antigens, annotated TCRs were further analysed at the level of specific ORF or position within ORF. Breadth was defined as annotated unique rearrangements over total unique productive rearrangements; depth was the summed frequency of those rearrangements. TCR breadth was compared between groups using two-sided Wilcoxon rank-sum tests. This immuneACCESS table, as held by TCRdb, lists in-frame sequences with V and J called but not all clones. Of the missing ones, under half trace to an unresolved V gene in checked studies; the others have no known cause. That table is the source of V, J and clone size, and D and trimming were worked out from the DNA. This sample holds about 400,000 clones; 75% to 90% were observed only once. The top ten constitute 1.5% to 2% of the sample.

Trimming costs V 5 bases and J 0 bases, and their ends lie 11 bases apart. Per the germline V gene, MDHEN is the CDR1 and SYDVKM is the CDR2. Spanning cysteine to phenylalanine, the CDR3 consists of 15 amino acids. Left in the record is the CDR3 DNA by itself, 45 bases read in frame from the first base. The clonotype was recovered from a person between 18 and 65 years old who received the Ad26.COV2.S COVID-19 vaccine or a placebo. Here the sequenced sample was peripheral blood, taken in a trial of Ad26.COV2.S vaccine versus placebo. The V and J segments used are TRBV28 and TRBJ1-3; no D gene is confidently identified. Here the CDR3 is given as CASSTGIVSGNTIYF. The nucleotide sequence reads TGTGCCAGCAGTACCGGGATAGTCTCTGGAAACACCATATATTTT.